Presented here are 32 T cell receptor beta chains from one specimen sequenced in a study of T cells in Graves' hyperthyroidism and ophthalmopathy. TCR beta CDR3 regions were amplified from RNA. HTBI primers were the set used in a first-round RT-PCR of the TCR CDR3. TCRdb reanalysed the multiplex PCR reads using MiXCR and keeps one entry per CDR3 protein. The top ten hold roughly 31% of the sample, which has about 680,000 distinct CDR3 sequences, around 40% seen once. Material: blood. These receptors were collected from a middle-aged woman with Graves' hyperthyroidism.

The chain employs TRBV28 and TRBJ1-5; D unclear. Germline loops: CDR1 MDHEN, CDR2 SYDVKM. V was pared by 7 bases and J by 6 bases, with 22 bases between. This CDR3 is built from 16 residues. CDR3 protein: CASNRDRESRGQPQHF. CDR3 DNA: TGTGCCAGCAATCGAGACCGGGAGTCCCGAGGTCAGCCCCAGCATTTT.

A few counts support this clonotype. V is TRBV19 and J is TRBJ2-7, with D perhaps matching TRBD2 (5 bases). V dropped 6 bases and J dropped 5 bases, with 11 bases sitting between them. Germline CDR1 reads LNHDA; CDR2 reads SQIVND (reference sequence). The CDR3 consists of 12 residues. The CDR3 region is CASSVLGNEQYF. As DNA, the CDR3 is TGTGCCAGTAGCGTCCTCGGGAACGAGCAGTACTTC.

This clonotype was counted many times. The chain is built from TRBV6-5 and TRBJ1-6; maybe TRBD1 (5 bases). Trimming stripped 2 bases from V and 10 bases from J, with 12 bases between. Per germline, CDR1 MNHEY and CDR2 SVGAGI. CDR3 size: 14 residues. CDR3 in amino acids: CASSYGVTGSPLHF. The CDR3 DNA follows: TGTGCCAGCAGTTACGGGGTAACAGGATCACCCCTCCACTTT.

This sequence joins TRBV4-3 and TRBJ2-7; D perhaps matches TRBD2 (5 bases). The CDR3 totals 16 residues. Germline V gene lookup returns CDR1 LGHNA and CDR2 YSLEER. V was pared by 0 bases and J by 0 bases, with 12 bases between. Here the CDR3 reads CASSQDEGSPSYEQYF. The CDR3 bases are TGCGCCAGCAGCCAAGATGAGGGTTCCCCCTCCTACGAGCAGTACTTC.

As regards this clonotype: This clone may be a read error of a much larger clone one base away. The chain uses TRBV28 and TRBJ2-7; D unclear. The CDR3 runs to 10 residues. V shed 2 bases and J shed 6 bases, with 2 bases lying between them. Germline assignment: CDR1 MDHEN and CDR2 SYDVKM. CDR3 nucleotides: TGTGCCAGCAGTTTAGCCGAGCAGTACTTC. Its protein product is CASSLAEQYF. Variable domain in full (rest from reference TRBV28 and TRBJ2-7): DVKVTQSSRYLVKRTGEKVFLECVQDMDHENMFWYRQDPGLGLRLIYFSYDVKMKEKGDIPEGYSVSREKKERFSLILESASTNQTSMYLCASSLAEQYFGPGTRLTVT.

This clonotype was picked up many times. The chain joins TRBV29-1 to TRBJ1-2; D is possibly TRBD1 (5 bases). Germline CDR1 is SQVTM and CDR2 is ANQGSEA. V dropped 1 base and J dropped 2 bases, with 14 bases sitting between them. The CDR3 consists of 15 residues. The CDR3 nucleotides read TGCAGCGTTGAAGGTGGAAGACGGGGGAACTATGGCTACACCTTC. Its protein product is CSVEGGRRGNYGYTF.

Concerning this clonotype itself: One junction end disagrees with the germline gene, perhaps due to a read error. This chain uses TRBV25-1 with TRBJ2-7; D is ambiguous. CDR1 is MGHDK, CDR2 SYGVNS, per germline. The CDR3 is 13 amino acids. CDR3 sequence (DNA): TGTGCCAGCAGACACGGAACGACAAACGAGCAGCACTTC. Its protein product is CASRHGTTNEQHF.

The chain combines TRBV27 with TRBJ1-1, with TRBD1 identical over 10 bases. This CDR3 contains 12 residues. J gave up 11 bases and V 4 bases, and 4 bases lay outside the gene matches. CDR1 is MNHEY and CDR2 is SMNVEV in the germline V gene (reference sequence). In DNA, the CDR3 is TGTGCCAGCAGTTCGAGACAGGGGGCGGCTTTCTTT. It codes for CASSSRQGAAFF.

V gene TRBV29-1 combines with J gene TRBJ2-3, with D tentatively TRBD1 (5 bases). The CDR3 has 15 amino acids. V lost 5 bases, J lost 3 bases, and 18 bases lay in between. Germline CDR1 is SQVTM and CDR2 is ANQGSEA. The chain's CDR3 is CSVQGHLRLTDTQYF. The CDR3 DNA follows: TGCAGCGTTCAAGGACACCTCCGACTGACAGATACGCAGTATTTT.

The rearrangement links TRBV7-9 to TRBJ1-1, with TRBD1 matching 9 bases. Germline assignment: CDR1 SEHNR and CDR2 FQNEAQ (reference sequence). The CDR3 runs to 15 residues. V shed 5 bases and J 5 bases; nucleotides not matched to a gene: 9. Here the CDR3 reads CASSPRSTGGTEAFF. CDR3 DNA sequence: TGTGCCAGCAGCCCCCGTTCGACAGGGGGGACTGAAGCTTTCTTT.

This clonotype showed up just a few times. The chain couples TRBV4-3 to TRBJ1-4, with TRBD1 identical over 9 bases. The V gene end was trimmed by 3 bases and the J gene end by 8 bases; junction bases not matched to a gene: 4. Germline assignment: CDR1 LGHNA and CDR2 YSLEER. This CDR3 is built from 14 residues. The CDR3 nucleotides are TGCGCCAGCAGCCACGGACAGGGGAGGGAAAAACTGTTTTTT. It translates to CASSHGQGREKLFF.

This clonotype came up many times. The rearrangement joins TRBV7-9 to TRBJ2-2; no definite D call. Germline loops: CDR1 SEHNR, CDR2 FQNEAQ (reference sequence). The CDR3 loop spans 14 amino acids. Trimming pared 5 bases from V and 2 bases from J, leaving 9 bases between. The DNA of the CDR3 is TGTGCCAGCAGCGTGGACGTTAACACCGGGGAGCTGTTTTTT. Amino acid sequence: CASSVDVNTGELFF.

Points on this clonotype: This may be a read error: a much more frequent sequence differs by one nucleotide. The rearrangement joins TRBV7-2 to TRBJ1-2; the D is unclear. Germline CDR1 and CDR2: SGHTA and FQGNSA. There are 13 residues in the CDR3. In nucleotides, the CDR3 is TGTGCCAGCAGCTTAGAGGCGAGGGCTGGCCACACCTTC. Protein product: CASSLEARAGHTF.

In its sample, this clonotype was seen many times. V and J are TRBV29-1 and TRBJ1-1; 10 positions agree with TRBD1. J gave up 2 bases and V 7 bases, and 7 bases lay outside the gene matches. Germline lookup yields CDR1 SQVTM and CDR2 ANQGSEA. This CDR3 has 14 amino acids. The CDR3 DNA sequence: TGCAGCGGCCGGACAGGGGGTGGAAACACTGAAGCTTTCTTT. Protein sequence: CSGRTGGGNTEAFF.

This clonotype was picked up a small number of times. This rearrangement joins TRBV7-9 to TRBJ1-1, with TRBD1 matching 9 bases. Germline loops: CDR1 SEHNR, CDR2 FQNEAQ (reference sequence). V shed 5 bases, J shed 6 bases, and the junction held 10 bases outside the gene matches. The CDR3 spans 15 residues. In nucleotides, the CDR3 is TGTGCCAGCAGCCAGAACAGGGGGCCGTGGGCTGAAGCTTTCTTT. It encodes CASSQNRGPWAEAFF.

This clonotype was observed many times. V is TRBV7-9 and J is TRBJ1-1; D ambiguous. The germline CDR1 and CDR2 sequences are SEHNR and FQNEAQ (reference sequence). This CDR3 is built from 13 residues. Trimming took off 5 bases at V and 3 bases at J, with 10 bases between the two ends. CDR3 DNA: TGTGCCAGCAGCAATACGGTGGACACTGAAGCTTTCTTT. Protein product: CASSNTVDTEAFF.

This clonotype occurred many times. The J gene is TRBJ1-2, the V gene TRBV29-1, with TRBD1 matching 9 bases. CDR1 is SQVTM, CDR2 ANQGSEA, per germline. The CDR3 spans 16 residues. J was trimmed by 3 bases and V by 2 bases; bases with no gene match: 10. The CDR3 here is CSVERPAGTGYYGYTF. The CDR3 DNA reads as TGCAGCGTTGAAAGACCCGCCGGGACAGGGTACTATGGCTACACCTTC.

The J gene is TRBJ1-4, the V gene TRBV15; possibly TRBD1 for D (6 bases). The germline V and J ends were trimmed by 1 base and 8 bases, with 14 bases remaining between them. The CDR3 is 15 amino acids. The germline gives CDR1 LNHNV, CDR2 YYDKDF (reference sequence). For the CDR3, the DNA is TGTGCCACCAGCAGAGCTACAGGGCTCAACGAAAAACTGTTTTTT. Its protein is CATSRATGLNEKLFF.

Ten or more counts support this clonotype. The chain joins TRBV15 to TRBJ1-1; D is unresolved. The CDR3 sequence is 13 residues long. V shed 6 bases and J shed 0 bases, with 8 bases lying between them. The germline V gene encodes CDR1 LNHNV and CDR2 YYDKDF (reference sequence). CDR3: CATSQLMNTEAFF. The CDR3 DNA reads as TGTGCCACCAGTCAGCTAATGAACACTGAAGCTTTCTTT.

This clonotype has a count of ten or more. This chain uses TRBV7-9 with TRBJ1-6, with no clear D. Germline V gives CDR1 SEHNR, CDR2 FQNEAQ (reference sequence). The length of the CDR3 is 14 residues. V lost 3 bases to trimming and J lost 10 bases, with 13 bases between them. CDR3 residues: CASSFAYGWSPLHF. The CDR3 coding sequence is TGTGCCAGCAGCTTCGCATACGGCTGGTCACCCCTCCACTTT.

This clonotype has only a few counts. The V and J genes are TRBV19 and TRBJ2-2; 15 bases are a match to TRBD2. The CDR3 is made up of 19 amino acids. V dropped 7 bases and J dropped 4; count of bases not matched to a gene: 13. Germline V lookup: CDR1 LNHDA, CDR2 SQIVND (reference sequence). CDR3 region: CASKAWTSGGAGSTGELFF. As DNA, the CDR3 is TGTGCCAGTAAAGCGTGGACTAGCGGGGGGGCCGGGTCCACCGGGGAGCTGTTTTTT.

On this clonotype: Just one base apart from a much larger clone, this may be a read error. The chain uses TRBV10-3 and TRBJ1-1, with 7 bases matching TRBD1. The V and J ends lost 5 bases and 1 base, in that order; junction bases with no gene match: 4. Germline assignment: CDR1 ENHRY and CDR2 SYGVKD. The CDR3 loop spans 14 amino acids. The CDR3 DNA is TGTGCCATCAGTTCCGGGACAGCGAACACTGAAGCTTTCTTT. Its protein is CAISSGTANTEAFF.

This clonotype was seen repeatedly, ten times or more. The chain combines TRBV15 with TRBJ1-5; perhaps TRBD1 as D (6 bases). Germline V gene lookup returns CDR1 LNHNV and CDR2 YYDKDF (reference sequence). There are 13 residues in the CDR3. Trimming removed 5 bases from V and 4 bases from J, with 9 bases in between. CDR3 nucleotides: TGTGCCACCAGCTACAGGGCTAATCAGCCCCAGCATTTT. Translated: CATSYRANQPQHF.

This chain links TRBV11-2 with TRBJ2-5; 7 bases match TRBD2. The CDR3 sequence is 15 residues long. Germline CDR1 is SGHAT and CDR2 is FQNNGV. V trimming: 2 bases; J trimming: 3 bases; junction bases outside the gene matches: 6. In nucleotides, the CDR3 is TGTGCCAGCAGCTTAATGAGCGGGACGAAAGAGACCCAGTACTTC. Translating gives CASSLMSGTKETQYF.

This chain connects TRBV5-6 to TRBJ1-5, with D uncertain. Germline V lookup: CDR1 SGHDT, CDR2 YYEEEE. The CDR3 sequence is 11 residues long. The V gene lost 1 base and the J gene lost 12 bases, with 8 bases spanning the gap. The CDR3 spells CASSLRQIQHF. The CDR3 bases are TGTGCCAGCAGCTTGCGTCAGATCCAGCATTTT.

The chain's CDR3 is CASSPGTGGTNQPQHF. In DNA, the CDR3 is TGTGCCAGCAGCCCCGGGACAGGAGGGACAAATCAGCCCCAGCATTTT. The chain joins TRBV7-9 to TRBJ1-5, with 8 bases that match TRBD1. CDR1 and CDR2 (germline): SEHNR, FQNEAQ (reference sequence). This CDR3 is 16 amino acids long. J gave up 4 bases and V 5 bases, and 10 bases lay outside the gene matches. Filled out from reference TRBV7-9 and TRBJ1-5, the complete variable domain reads DTGVSQNPRHKITKRGQNVTFRCDPISEHNRLYWYRQTLGQGPEFLTYFQNEAQLEKSRLLSDRFSAERPKGSFSTLEIQRTEQGDSAMYLCASSPGTGGTNQPQHFGDGTRLSIL.

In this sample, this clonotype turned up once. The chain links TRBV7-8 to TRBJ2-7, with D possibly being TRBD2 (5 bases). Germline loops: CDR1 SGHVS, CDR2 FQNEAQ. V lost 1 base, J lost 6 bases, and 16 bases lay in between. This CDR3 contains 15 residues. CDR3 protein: CASSLVFWGEGEQYF. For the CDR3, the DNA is TGTGCCAGCAGCTTAGTATTTTGGGGAGAGGGCGAGCAGTACTTC.

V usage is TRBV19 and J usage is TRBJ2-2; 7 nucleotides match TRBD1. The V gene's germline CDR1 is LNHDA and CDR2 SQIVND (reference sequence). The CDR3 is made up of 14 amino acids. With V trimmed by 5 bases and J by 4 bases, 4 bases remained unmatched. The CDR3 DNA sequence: TGTGCCAGTAGTGTCGGACAGGCCACCGGGGAGCTGTTTTTT. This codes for CASSVGQATGELFF.

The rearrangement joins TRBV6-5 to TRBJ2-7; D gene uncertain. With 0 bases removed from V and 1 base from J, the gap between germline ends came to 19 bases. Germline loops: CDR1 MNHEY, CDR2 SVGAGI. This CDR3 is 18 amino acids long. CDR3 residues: CASSYSSLSAIDSYEQYF. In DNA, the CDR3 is TGTGCCAGCAGTTACTCTAGTCTGTCAGCTATCGATTCCTACGAGCAGTACTTC.

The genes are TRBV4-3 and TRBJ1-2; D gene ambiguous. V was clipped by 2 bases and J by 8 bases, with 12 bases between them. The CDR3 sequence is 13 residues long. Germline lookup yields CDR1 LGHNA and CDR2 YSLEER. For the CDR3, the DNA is TGCGCCAGCAGCCAATCAGATTTGGAAGGCTACACCTTC. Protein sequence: CASSQSDLEGYTF.

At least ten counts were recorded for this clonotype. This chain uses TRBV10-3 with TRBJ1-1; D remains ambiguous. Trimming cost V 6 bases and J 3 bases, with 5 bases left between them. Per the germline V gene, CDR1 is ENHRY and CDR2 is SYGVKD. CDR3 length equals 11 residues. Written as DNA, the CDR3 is TGTGCCATCAGGAAAGACACTGAAGCTTTCTTT. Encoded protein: CAIRKDTEAFF.

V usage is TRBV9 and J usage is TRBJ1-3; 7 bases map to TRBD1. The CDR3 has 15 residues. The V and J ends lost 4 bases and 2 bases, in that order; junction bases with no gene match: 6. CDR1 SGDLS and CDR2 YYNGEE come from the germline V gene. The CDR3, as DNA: TGTGCCAGCAGCCTCACAGGGGATGCTGGAAACACCATATATTTT. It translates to CASSLTGDAGNTIYF. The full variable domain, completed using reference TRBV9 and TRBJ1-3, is DSGVTQTPKHLITATGQRVTLRCSPRSGDLSVYWYQQSLDQGLQFLIQYYNGEERAKGNILERFSAQQFPDLHSELNLSSLELGDSALYFCASSLTGDAGNTIYFGEGSWLTVV.